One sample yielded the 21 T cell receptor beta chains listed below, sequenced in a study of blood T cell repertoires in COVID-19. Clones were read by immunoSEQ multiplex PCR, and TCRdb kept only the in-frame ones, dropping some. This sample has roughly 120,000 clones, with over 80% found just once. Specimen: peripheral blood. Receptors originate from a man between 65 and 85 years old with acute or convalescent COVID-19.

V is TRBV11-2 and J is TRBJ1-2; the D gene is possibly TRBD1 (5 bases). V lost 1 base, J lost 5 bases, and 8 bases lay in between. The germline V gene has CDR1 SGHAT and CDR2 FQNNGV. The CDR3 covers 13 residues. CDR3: CASSLGTTYGYTF. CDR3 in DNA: TGTGCCAGCAGCTTAGGGACAACATATGGCTACACCTTC.

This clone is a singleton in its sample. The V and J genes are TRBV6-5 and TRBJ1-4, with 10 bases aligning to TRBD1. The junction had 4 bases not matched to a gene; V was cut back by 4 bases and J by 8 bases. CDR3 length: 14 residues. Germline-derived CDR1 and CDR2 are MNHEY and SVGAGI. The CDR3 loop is CASSSTGGREKLFF. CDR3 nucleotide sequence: TGTGCCAGCAGTTCGACAGGGGGCCGGGAAAAACTGTTTTTT.

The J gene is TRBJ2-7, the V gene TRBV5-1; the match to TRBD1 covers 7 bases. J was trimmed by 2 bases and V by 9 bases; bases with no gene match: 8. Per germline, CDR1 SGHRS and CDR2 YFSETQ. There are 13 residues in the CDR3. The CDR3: CATSTGTAYEQYF. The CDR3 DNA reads TGCGCCACCTCGACAGGGACGGCCTACGAGCAGTACTTC.

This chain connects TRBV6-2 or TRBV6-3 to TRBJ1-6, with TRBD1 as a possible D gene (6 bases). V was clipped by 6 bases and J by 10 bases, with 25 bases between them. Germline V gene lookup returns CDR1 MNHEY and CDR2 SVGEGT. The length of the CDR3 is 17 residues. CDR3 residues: CASSSQGEVPWVSPLHF. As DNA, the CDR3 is TGTGCCAGCAGCTCACAGGGAGAAGTCCCGTGGGTCTCACCCCTCCACTTT.

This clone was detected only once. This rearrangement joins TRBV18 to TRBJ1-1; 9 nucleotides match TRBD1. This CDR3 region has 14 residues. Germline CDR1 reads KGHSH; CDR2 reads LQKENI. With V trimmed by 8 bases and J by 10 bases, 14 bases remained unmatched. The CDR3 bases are TGTGCCAGCCAGCAGACAGGGGGGAAGGGAGCAGCTTTCTTT. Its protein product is CASQQTGGKGAAFF. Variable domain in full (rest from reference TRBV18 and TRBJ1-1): NAGVMQNPRHLVRRRGQEARLRCSPMKGHSHVYWYRQLPEEGLKFMVYLQKENIIDESGMPKERFSAEFPKEGPSILRIQQVVRGDSAAYFCASQQTGGKGAAFFGQGTRLTVV.

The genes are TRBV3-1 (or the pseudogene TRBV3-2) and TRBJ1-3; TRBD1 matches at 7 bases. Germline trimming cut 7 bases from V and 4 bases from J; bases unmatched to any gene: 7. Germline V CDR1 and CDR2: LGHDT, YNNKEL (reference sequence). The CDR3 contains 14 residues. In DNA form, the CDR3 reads TGTGCCAGCACCCTAGGAGGGGGCGGAAACACCATATATTTT. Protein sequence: CASTLGGGGNTIYF.

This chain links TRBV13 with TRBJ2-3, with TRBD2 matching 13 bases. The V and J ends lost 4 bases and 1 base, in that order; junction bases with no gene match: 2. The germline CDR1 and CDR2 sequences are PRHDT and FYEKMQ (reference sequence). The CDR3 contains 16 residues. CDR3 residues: CASSSTSGGRTDTQYF. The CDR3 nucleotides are TGTGCCAGCAGCTCGACTAGCGGGGGGCGCACAGATACGCAGTATTTT. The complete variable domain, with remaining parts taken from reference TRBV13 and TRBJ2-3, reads AAGVIQSPRHLIKEKRETATLKCYPIPRHDTVYWYQQGPGQDPQFLISFYEKMQSDKGSIPDRFSAQQFSDYHSELNMSSLELGDSALYFCASSSTSGGRTDTQYFGPGTRLTVL.

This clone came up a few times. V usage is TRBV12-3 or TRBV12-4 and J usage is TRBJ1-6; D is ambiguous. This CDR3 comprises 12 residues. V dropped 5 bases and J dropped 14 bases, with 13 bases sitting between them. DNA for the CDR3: TGTGCCAGCAGTATCAGTGGGAGATCCCTCCACTTT. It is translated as CASSISGRSLHF.

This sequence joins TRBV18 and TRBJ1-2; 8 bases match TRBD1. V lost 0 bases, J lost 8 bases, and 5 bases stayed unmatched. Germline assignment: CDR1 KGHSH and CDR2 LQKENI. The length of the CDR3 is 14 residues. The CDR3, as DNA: TGTGCCAGCTCACCACCGACCAGGGGGCAAGGCTACACCTTC. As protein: CASSPPTRGQGYTF.

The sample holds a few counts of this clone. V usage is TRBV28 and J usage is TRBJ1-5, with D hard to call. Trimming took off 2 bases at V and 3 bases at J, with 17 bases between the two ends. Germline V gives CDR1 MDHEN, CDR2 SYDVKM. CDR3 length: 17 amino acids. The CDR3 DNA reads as TGTGCCAGCAGTTTACCGATCTTAGTCGTACCCAATCAGCCCCAGCATTTT. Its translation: CASSLPILVVPNQPQHF.

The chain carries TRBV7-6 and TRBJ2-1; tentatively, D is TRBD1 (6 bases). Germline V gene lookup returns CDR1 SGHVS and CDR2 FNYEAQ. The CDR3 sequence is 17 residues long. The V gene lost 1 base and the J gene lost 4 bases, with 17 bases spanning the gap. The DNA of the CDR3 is TGTGCCAGCAGCTTAGAGGGAGACAGGACCTTTTACAATGAGCAGTTCTTC. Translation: CASSLEGDRTFYNEQFF.

The CDR3, as DNA: TGTGCCAGCAGCGCCAAGAGGCAGCCTAATGAAAAACTGTTTTTT. Protein: CASSAKRQPNEKLFF. V usage is TRBV9 and J usage is TRBJ1-4; D gene unclear. Trimming stripped 3 bases from V and 3 bases from J, with 12 bases between. Per germline, CDR1 SGDLS and CDR2 YYNGEE. The CDR3 is 15 amino acids.

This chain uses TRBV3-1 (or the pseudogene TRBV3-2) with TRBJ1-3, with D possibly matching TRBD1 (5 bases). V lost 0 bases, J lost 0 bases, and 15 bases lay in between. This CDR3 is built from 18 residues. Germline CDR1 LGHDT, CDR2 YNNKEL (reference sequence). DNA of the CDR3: TGTGCCAGCAGCCAAGACATCGCGACAGTCCTCTCTGGAAACACCATATATTTT. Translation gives CASSQDIATVLSGNTIYF.

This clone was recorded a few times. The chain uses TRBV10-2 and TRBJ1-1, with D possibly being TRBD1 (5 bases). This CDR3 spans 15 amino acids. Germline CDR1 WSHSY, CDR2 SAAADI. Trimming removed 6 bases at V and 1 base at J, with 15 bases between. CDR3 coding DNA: TGCGCCAGCAGCTCACCGGGGACTCGGAACACTGAAGCTTTCTTT. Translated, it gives CASSSPGTRNTEAFF.

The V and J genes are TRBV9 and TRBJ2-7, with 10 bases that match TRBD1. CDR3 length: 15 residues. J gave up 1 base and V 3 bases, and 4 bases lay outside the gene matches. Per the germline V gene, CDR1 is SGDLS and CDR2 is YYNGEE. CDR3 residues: CASSARTGGSYEQYF. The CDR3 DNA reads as TGTGCCAGCAGCGCCCGGACAGGGGGTTCCTACGAGCAGTACTTC.

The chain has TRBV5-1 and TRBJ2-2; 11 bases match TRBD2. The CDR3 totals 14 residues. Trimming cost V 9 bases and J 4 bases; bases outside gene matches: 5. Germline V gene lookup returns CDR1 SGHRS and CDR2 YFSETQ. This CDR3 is CAIRGLAGTGELFF. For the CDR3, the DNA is TGCGCCATCCGCGGACTAGCGGGCACCGGGGAGCTGTTTTTT.

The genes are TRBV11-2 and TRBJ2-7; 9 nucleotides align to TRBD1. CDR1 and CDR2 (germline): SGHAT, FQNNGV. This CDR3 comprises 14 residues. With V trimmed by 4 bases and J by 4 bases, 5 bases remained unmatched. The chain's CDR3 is CASSWTGAVYEQYF. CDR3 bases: TGTGCCAGCAGCTGGACAGGGGCGGTATACGAGCAGTACTTC.

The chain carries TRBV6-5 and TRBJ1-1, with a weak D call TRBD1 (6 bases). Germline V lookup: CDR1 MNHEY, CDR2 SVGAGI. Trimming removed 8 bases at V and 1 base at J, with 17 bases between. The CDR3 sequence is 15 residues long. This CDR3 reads CASAPQGGANTEAFF. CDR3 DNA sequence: TGTGCCAGCGCCCCACAAGGGGGAGCGAACACTGAAGCTTTCTTT.

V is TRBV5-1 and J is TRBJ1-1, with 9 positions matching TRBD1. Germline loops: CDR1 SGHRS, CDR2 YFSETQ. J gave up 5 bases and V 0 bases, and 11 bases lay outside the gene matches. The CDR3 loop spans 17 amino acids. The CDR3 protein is CASSLEDRGGRGTEAFF. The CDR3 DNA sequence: TGCGCCAGCAGCTTGGAGGACAGGGGAGGTCGGGGTACTGAAGCTTTCTTT.

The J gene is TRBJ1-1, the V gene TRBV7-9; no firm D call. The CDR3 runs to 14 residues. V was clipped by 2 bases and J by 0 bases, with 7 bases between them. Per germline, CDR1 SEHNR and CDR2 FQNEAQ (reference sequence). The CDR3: CASSLNSVNTEAFF. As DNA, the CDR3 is TGTGCCAGCAGCTTAAATTCGGTGAACACTGAAGCTTTCTTT.

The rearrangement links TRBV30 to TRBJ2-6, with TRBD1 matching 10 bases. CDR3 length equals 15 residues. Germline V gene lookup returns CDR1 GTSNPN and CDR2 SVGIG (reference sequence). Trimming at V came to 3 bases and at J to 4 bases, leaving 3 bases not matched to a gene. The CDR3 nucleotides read TGTGCCTGGAGGGGGGACAGGGGCGGGGCCAACGTCCTGACTTTC. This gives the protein CAWRGDRGGANVLTF.